This note documents a single T cell receptor (beta chain) sequence. What it recognizes is unknown. The CDR3 spans 18 residues. After removal of 9 bases from V and 1 base from J, the junction contained 11 bases not matched to a gene. CDR1 is SGHRS, CDR2 YFSETQ, per germline. The sample is drawn from a study of cytomegalovirus exposure and HLA in healthy donors. Study context: Researchers found that roughly 77% of about 400 genotyped donors fell within the Caucasian-associated ancestry cluster. Whole-study results and caveats: With later analysis, a missense DCLRE1C variant became linked to TCR beta V- and J-gene trimming.

The PCR ran on 60 Vbeta and 13 Jbeta primers. Clones were sequenced by immunoSEQ multiplex PCR, and TCRdb holds only the in-frame ones, with some missing. In the table there are 200,000 to 250,000 clones, approximately 83% of which are singletons. Material: PBMCs. The receptor comes from a girl between 5 and 17 years old in good health and CMV-seronegative. This chain uses TRBV5-1 with TRBJ2-6, with TRBD1 identical over 12 bases. The CDR3 region is CATASGGQGASGANVLTF. The CDR3 DNA reads as TGCGCCACCGCCTCGGGGGGACAGGGGGCTTCTGGGGCCAACGTCCTGACTTTC.